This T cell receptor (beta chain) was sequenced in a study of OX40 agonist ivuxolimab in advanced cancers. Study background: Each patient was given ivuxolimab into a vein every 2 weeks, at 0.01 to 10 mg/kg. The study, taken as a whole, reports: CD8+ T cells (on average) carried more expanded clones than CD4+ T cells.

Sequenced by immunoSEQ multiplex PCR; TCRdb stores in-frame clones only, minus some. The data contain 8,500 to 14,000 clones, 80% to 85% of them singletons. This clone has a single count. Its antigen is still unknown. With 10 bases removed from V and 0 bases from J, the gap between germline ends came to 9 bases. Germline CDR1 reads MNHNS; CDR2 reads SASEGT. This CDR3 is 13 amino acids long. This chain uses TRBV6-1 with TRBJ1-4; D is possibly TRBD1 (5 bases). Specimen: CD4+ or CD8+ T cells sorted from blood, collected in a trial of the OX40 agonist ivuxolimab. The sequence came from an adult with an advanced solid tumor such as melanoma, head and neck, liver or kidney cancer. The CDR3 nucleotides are TGTGCCACGCAGGGAGCAACTAATGAAAAACTGTTTTTT. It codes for CATQGATNEKLFF.